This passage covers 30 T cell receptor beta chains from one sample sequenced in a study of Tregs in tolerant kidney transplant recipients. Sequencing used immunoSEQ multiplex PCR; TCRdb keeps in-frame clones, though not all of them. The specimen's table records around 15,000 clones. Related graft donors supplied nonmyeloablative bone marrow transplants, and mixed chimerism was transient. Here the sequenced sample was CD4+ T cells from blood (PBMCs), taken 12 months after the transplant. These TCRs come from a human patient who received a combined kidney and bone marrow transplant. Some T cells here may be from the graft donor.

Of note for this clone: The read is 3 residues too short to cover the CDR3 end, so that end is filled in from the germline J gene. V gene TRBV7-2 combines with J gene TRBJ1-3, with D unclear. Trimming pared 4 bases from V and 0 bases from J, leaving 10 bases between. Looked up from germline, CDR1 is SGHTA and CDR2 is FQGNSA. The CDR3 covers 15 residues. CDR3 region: CASSSLFSSGNTIYF. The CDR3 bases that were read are TGTGCCAGCAGCTCCCTATTTAGCTCTGGAAACACC. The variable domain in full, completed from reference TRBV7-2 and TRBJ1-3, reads GAGVSQSPSNKVTEKGKDVELRCDPISGHTALYWYRQSLGQGLEFLIYFQGNSAPDKSGLPSDRFSAERTGGSVSTLTIQRTQQEDSAVYLCASSSLFSSGNTIYFGEGSWLTVV.

CDR3 amino acids: CASSGGLAGVTGELFF. The covered CDR3 bases are TGCGCCAGCAGTGGCGGACTAGCGGGAGTCACCGGGGAG. The chain employs TRBV10-1 and TRBJ2-2; 13 positions agree with TRBD2. The read ends 3 residues before the CDR3 terminus; that terminus is restored from the germline J gene. With 4 bases clipped from V and 4 bases from J, the junction kept 3 bases outside the gene matches. The CDR3 spans 16 residues. Per germline, CDR1 WNHNN and CDR2 SYGVQD (reference sequence).

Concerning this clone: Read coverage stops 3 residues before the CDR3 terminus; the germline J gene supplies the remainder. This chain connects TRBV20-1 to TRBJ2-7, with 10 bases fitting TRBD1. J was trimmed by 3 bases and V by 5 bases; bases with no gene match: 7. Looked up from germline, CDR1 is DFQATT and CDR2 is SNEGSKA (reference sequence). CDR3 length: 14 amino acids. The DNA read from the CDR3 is TGCAGTGCTGGTCCGGGACAGGGGAACTACGAG. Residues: CSAGPGQGNYE. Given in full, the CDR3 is CSAGPGQGNYEQYF.

The CDR3 is CASSLGQGAQTQYF. CDR3 DNA, as far as it was read: TGTGCCAGCAGCCTCGGACAGGGGGCACAGACC. J is TRBJ2-5 and V is TRBV7-2; 11 bases align to TRBD1. From the germline J gene comes the end of the CDR3, since the read stops 3 residues before it. Germline V gene lookup returns CDR1 SGHTA and CDR2 FQGNSA. CDR3 length: 14 residues. V gave up 5 bases and J gave up 6 bases; unmatched junction bases: 5.

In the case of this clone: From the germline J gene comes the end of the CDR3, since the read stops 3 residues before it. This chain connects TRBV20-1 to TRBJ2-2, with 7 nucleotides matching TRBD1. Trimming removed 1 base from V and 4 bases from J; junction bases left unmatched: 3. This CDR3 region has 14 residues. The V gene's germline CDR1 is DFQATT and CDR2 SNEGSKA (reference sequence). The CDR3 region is CSARAGGPTGELFF. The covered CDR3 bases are TGCAGTGCTAGAGCAGGGGGTCCCACCGGGGAG.

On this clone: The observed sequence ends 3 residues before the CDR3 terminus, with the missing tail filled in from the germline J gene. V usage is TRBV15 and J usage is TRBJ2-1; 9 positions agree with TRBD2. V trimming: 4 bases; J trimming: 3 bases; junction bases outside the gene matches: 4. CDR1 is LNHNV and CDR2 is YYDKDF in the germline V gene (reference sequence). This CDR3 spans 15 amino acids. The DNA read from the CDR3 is TGTGCCACCAGCATCCGTAGCGGGAGCTACAATGAG. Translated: CATSIRSGSYNE. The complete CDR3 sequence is CATSIRSGSYNEQFF.

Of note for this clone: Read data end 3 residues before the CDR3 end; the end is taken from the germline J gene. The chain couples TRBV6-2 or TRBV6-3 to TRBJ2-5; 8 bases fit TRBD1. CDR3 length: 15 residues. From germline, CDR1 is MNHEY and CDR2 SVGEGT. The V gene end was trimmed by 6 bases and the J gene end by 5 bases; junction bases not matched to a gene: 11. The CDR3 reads CASRRPGQGGETQYF. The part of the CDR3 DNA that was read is TGTGCCAGCAGACGGCCAGGACAGGGTGGGGAGACC.

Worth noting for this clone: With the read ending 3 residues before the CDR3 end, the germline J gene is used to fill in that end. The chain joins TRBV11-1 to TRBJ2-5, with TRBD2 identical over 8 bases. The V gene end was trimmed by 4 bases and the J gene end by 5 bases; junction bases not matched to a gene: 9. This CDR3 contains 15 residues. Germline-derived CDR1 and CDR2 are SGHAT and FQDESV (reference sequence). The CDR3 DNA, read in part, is TGTGCCAGCAGCTACCAAGCGGGAGTGGGGGAGACC. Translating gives CASSYQAGVGET. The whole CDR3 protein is CASSYQAGVGETQYF.

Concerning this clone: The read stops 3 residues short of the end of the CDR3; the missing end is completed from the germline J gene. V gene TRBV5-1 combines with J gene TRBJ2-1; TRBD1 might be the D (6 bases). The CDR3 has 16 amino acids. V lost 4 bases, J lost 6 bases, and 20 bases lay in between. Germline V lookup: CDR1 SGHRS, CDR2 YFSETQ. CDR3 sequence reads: CASSPRLGAGSNEQFF. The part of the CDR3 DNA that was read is TGCGCCAGCAGCCCCCGTTTGGGGGCAGGTTCCAATGAG.

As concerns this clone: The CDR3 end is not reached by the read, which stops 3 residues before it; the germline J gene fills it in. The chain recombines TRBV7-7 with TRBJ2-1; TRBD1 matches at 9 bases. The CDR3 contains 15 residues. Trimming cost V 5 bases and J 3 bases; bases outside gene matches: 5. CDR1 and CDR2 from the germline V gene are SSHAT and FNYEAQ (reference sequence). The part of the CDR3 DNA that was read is TGTGCCAGCAGCGAGGGGACAGGGAACTACAATGAG. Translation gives CASSEGTGNYNE. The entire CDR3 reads CASSEGTGNYNEQFF.

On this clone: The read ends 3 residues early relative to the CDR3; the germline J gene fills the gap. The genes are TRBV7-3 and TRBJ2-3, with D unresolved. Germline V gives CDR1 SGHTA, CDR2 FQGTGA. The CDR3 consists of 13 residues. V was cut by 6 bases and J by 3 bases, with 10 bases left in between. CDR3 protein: CASSFSGTDTQYF. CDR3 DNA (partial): TGTGCCAGCAGTTTCTCAGGAACAGATACG.

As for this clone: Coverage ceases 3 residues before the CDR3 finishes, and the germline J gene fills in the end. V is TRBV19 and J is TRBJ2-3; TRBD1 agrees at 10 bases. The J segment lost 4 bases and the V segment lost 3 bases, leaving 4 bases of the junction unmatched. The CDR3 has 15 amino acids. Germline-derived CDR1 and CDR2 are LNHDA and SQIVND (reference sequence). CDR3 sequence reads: CASSIRGQGPDTQYF. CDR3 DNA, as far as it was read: TGTGCCAGTAGTATTCGGGGACAGGGGCCAGATACG.

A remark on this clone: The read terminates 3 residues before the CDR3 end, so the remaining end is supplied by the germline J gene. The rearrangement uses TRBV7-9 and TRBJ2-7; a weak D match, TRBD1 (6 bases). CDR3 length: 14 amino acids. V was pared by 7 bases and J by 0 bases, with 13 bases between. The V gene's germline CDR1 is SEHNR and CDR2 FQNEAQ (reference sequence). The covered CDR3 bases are TGTGCCAGCACGCAGGGGCTACCCTCCTACGAG. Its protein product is CASTQGLPSYE. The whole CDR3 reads CASTQGLPSYEQYF.

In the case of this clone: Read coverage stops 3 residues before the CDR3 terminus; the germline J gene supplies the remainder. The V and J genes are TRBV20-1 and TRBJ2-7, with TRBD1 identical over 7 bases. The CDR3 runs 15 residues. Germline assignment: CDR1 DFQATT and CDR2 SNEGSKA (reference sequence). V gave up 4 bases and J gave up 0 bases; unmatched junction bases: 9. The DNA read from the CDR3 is TGCAGTGCTAAGTGGACCCGGGACAGCTCCTACGAG. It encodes CSAKWTRDSSYE. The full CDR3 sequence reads CSAKWTRDSSYEQYF.

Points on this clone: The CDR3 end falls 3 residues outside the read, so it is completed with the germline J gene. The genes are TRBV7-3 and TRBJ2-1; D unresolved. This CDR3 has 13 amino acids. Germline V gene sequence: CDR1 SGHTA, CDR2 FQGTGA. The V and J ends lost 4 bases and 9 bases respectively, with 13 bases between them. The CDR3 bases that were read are TGTGCCAGCAGCTATAGCCAAATCTCTGAG. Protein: CASSYSQISE. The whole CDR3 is CASSYSQISEQFF.

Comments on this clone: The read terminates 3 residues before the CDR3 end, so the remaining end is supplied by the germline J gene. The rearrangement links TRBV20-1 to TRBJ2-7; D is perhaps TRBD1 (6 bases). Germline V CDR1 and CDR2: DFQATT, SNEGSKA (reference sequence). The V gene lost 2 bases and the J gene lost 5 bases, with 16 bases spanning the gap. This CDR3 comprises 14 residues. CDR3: CSARLPRGYDEQYF. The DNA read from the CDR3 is TGCAGTGCTAGACTTCCAAGGGGGTACGACGAG.

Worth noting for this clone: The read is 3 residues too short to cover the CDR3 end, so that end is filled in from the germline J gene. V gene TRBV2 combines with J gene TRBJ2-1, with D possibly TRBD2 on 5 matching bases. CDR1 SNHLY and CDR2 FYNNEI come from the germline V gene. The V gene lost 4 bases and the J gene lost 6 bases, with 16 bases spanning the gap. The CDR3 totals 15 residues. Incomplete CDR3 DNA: TGTGCCAGCAGTGTGTTGGCTAGCCGGGGCAATGAG. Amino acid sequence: CASSVLASRGNE. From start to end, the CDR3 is CASSVLASRGNEQFF.

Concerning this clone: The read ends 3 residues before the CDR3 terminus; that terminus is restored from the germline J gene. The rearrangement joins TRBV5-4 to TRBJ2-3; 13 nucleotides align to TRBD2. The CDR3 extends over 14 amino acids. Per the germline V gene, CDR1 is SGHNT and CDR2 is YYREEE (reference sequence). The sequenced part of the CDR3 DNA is TGTGCCAGCAGCTCCGGGACTAGCGGGATCTCG. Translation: CASSSGTSGIS. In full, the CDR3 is CASSSGTSGISQYF.

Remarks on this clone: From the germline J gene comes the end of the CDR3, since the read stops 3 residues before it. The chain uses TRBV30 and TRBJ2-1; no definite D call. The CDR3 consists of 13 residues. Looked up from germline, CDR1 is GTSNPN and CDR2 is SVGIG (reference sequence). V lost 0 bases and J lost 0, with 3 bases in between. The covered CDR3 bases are TGTGCCTGGAGTGTCGGCTCCTACAATGAG. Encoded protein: CAWSVGSYNE. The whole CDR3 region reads CAWSVGSYNEQFF.

CDR3 DNA (partial): TGCGCCAGCAGCCCCGGGATTAGCGGGAGCGAG. It specifies CASSPGISGSE. The whole CDR3 sequence reads CASSPGISGSEQYF. The V gene is TRBV5-1, the J gene TRBJ2-7; 9 nucleotides match TRBD2. Coverage ceases 3 residues before the CDR3 finishes, and the germline J gene fills in the end. Unmatched junction bases numbered 8, after V lost 4 bases and J lost 6 bases. CDR1 is SGHRS and CDR2 is YFSETQ in the germline V gene. The CDR3 contains 14 residues.

Partial CDR3 DNA: TGCAGTGCTAGTTGGGGGCGCGATGAG. Its protein product is CSASWGRDE. The complete CDR3 reads CSASWGRDEQFF. This chain connects TRBV20-1 to TRBJ2-1, with a possible D match to TRBD1 (6 bases). The read gets to within 3 residues of the CDR3 end, and the germline J gene fills in the rest. Trimming took 3 bases from V and 8 from J, leaving 11 bases between them. The length of the CDR3 is 12 residues. Germline V CDR1 and CDR2: DFQATT, SNEGSKA (reference sequence).

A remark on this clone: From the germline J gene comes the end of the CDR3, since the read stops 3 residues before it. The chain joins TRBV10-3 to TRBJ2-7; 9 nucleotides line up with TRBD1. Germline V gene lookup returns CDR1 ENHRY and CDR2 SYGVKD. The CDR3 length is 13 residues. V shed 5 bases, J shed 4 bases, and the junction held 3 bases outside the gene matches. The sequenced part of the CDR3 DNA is TGTGCCATCAGTTGGGACAGGGATTACGAG. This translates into CAISWDRDYE. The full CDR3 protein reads CAISWDRDYEQYF.

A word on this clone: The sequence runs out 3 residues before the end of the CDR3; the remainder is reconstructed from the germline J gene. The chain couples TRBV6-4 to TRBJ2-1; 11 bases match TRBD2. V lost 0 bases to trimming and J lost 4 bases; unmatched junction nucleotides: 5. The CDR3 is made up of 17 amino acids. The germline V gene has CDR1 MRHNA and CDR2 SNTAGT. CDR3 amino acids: CASSDSPRLAGYNEQFF. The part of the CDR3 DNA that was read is TGTGCCAGCAGTGACTCCCCCAGACTAGCGGGGTACAATGAG.

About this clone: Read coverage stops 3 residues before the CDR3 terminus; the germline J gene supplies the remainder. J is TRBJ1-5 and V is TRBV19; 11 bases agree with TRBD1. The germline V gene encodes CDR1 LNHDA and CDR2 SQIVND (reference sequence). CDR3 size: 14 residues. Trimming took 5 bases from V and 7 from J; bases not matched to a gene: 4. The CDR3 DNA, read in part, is TGTGCCAGTAGTGGGACAGGGGGTGAGCAGCCC. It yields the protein CASSGTGGEQP. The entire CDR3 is CASSGTGGEQPQHF.

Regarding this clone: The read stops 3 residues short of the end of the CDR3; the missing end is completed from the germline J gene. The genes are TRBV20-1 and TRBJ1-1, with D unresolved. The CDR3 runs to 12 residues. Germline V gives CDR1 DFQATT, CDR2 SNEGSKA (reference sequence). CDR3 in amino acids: CSARPFAGEAFF. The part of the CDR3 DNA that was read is TGCAGTGCTAGACCTTTCGCGGGGGAA.

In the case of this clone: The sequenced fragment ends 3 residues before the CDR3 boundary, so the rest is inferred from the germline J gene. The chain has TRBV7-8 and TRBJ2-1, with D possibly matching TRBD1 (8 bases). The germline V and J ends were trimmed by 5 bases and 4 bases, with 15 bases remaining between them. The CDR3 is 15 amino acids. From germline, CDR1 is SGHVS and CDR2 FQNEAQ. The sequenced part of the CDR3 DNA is TGTGCCAGCAGCCTAACAGGGGGGGGGTACAATGAG. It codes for CASSLTGGGYNE. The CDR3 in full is CASSLTGGGYNEQFF. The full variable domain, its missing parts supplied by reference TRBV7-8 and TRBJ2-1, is GAGVSQSPRYKVAKRGQDVALRCDPISGHVSLFWYQQALGQGPEFLTYFQNEAQLDKSGLPSDRFFAERPEGSVSTLKIQRTQQEDSAVYLCASSLTGGGYNEQFFGPGTRLTVL.

The CDR3 DNA, read in part, is TGTGCCACCAAAGATAGCGGGAGGGGTGAGACC. This encodes CATKDSGRGET. The whole CDR3 protein reads CATKDSGRGETQYF. This chain joins TRBV19 and TRBJ2-5, with 11 bases identical to TRBD2. The read halts 3 residues ahead of the CDR3 end, with the missing end drawn from the germline J gene. There are 14 residues in the CDR3. CDR1 is LNHDA, CDR2 SQIVND, per germline (reference sequence). V lost 10 bases, J lost 5 bases, and 9 bases stayed unmatched.

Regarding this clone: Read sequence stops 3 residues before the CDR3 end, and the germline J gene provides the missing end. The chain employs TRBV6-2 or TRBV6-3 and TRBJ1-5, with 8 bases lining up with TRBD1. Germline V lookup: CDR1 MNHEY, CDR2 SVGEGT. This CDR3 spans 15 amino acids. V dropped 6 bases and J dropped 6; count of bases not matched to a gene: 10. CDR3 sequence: CASRAGGAGSQPQHF. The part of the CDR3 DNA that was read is TGTGCCAGCAGAGCAGGGGGCGCAGGAAGTCAGCCC.

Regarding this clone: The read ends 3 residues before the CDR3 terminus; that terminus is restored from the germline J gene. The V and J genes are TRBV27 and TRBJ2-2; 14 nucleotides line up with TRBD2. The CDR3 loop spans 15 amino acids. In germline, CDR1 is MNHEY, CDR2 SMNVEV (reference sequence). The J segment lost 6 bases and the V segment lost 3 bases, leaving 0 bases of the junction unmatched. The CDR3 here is CASSLGLAGAGELFF. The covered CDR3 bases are TGTGCCAGCAGTTTGGGACTAGCGGGAGCCGGGGAG.

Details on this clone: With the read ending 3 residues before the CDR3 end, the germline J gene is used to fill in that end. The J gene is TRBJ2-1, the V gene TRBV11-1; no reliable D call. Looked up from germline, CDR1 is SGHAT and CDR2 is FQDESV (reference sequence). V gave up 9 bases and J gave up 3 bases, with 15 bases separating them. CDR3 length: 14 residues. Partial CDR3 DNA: TGTGCCAGTTCCCCAAGCCTTATCTACAATGAG. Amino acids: CASSPSLIYNE. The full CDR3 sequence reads CASSPSLIYNEQFF.